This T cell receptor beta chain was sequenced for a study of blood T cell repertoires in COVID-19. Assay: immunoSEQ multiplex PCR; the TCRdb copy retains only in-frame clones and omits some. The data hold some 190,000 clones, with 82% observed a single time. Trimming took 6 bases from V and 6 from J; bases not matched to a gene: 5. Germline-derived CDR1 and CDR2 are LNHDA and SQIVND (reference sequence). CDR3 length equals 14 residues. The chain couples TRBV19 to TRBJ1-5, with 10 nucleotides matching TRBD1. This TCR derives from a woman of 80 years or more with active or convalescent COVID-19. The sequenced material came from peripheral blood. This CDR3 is CASSRDRGSQPQHF. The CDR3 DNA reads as TGTGCCAGTAGCCGGGACAGGGGATCTCAGCCCCAGCATTTT. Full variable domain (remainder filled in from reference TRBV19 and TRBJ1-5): DGGITQSPKYLFRKEGQNVTLSCEQNLNHDAMYWYRQDPGQGLRLIYYSQIVNDFQKGDIAEGYSVSREKKESFPLTVTSAQKNPTAFYLCASSRDRGSQPQHFGDGTRLSIL.